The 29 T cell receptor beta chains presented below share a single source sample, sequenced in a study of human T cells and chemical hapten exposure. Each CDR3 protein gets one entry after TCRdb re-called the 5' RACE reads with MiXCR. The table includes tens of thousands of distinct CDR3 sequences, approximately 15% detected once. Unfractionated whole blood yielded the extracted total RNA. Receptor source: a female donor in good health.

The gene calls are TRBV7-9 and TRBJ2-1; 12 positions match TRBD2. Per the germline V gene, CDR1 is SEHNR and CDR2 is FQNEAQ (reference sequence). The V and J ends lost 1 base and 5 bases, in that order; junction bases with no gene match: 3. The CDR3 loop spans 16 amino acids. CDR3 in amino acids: CASSLGTSGNDNEQFF. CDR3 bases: TGTGCCAGCAGCTTAGGGACTAGCGGGAATGACAATGAGCAGTTCTTC.

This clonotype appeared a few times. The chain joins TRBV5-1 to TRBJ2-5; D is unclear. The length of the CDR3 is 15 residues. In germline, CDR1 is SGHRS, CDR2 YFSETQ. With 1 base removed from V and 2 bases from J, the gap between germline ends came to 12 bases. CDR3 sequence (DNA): TGCGCCAGCAGCTTGAGGGCAGGATTACAAGAGACCCAGTACTTC. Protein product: CASSLRAGLQETQYF. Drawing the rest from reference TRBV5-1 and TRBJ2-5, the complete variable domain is KAGVTQTPRYLIKTRGQQVTLSCSPISGHRSVSWYQQTPGQGLQFLFEYFSETQRNKGNFPGRFSGRQFSNSRSEMNVSTLELGDSALYLCASSLRAGLQETQYFGPGTRLLVL.

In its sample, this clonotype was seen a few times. CDR3: CASSSNRDTFSYEQYF. As DNA, the CDR3 is TGCGCCAGCAGCTCAAACCGGGACACCTTCTCCTACGAGCAGTACTTC. The chain uses TRBV5-1 and TRBJ2-7; tentative D call: TRBD1 (6 bases). The CDR3 spans 16 residues. V lost 3 bases to trimming and J lost 0 bases, with 16 bases between them. CDR1 is SGHRS and CDR2 is YFSETQ in the germline V gene.

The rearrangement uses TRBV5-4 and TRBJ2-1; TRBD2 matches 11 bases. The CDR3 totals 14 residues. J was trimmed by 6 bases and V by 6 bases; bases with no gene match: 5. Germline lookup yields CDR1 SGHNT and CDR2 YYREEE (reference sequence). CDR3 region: CASTLAGGPNEQFF. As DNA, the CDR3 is TGTGCCAGCACCCTAGCGGGGGGTCCCAATGAGCAGTTCTTC.

The CDR3: CASSLERINEQFF. In DNA, the CDR3 is TGTGCCAGCAGCTTAGAGAGGATAAATGAGCAGTTCTTC. The chain couples TRBV7-2 to TRBJ2-1; no reliable D call. The V gene lost 1 base and the J gene lost 7 bases, with 8 bases spanning the gap. This CDR3 spans 13 amino acids. CDR1 is SGHTA and CDR2 is FQGNSA in the germline V gene. Supplemented by reference TRBV7-2 and TRBJ2-1, the full variable domain reads GAGVSQSPSNKVTEKGKDVELRCDPISGHTALYWYRQSLGQGLEFLIYFQGNSAPDKSGLPSDRFSAERTGGSVSTLTIQRTQQEDSAVYLCASSLERINEQFFGPGTRLTVL.

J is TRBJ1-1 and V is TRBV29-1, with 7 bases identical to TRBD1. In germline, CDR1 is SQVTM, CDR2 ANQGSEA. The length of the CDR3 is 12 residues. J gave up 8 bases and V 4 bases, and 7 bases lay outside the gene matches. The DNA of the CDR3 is TGCAGCGTTGTTCCAAGGGGGCTGGAAGCTTTCTTT. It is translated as CSVVPRGLEAFF.

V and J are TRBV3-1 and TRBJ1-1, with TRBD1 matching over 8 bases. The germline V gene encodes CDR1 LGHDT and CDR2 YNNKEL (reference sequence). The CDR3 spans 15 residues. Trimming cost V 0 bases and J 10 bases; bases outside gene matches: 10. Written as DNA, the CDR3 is TGTGCCAGCAGCCAAGAACGGACAGGGAATGGAGGAGCTTTCTTT. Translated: CASSQERTGNGGAFF. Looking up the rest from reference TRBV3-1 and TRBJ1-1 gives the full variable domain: DTAVSQTPKYLVTQMGNDKSIKCEQNLGHDTMYWYKQDSKKFLKIMFSYNNKELIINETVPNRFSPKSPDKAHLNLHINSLELGDSAVYFCASSQERTGNGGAFFGQGTRLTVV.

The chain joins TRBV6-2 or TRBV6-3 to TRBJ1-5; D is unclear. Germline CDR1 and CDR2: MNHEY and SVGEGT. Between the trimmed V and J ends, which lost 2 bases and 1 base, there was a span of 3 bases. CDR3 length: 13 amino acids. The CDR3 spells CASSYGSNQPQHF. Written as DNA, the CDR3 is TGTGCCAGCAGTTACGGGAGCAATCAGCCCCAGCATTTT.

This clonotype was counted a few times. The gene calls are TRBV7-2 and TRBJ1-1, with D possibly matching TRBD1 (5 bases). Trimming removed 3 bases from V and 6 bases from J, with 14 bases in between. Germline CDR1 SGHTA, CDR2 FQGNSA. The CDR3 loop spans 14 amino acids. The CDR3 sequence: CASSFGTSSPEAFF. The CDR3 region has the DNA TGTGCCAGCAGCTTCGGGACGTCTTCCCCTGAAGCTTTCTTT.

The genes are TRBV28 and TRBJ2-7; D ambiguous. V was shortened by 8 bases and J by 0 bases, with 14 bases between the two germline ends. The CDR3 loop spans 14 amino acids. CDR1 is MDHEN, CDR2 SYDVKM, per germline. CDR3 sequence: CASAASGRSYEQYF. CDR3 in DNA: TGTGCCAGCGCAGCTTCGGGTCGCTCCTACGAGCAGTACTTC.

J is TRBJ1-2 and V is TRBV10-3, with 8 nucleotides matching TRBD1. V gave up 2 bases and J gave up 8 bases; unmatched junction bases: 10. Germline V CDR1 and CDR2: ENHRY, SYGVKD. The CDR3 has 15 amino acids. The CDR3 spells CAISETYNDRGGYTF. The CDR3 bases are TGTGCCATCAGTGAGACTTACAACGACAGGGGAGGCTACACCTTC.

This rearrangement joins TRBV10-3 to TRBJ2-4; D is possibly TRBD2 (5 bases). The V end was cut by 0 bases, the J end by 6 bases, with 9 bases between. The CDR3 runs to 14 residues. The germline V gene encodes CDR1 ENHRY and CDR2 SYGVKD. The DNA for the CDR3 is TGTGCCATCAGTGAGTCAAGGGAGAGAAACATTCAGTACTTC. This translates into CAISESRERNIQYF.

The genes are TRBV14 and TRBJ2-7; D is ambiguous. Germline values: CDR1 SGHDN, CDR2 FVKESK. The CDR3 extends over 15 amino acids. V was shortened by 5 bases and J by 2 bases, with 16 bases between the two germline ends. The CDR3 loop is CASSTLFSHTYEQYF. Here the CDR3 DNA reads TGTGCCAGCAGCACTCTTTTTAGTCACACCTACGAGCAGTACTTC.

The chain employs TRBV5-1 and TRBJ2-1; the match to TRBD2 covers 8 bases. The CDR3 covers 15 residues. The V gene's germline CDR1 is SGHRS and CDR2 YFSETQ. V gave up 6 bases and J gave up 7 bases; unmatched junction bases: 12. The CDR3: CASKTRGGISNEQFF. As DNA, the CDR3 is TGCGCCAGCAAAACCCGGGGGGGTATATCGAATGAGCAGTTCTTC.

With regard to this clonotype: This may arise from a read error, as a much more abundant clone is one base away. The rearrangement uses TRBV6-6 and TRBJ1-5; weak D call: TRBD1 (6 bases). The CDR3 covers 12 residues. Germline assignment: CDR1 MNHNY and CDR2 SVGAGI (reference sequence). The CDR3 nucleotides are TGTGCCAGCAGACGACAGGATCAGCCCCAGAATTTT. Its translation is CASRRQDQPQNF.

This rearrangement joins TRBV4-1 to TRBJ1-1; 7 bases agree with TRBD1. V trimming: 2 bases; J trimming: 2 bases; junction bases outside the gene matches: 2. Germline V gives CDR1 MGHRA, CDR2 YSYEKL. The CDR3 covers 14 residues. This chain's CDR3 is CASSQRQGNTEAFF. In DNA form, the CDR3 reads TGCGCCAGCAGCCAAAGACAGGGTAACACTGAAGCTTTCTTT.

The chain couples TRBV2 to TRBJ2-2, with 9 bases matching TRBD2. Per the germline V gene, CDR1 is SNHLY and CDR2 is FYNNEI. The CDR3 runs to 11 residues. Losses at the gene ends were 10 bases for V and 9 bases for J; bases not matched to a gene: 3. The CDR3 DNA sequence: TGTGCCACGACTAGCGGATGGGAGCTGTTTTTT. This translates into CATTSGWELFF.

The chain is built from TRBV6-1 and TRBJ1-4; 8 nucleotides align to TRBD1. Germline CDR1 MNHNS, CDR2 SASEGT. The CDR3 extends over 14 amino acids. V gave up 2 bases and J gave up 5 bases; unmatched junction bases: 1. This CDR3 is CASSEYRGNEKLFF. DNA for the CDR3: TGTGCCAGCAGTGAATACAGGGGGAATGAAAAACTGTTTTTT.

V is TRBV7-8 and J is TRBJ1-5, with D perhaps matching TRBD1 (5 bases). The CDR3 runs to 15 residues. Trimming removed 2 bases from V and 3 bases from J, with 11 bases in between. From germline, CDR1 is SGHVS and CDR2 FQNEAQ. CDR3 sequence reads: CASSLSATANQPQHF. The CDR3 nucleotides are TGTGCCAGCAGCTTATCTGCGACAGCCAATCAGCCCCAGCATTTT.

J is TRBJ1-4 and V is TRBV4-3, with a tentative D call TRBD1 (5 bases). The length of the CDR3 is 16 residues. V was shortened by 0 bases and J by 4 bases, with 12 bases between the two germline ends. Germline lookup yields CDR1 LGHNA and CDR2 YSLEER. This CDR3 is CASSQDKGRDNEKLFF. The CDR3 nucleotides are TGCGCCAGCAGCCAAGATAAGGGCAGGGATAATGAAAAACTGTTTTTT.

The chain's CDR3 is CASTQGVGTEAFF. CDR3 sequence (DNA): TGTGCCAGCACCCAGGGGGTTGGGACTGAAGCTTTCTTT. The genes are TRBV7-2 and TRBJ1-1; TRBD1 matches 7 bases. V lost 7 bases, J lost 5 bases, and 7 bases stayed unmatched. Germline V lookup: CDR1 SGHTA, CDR2 FQGNSA. This CDR3 comprises 13 residues.

The chain's CDR3 is CASSLEGAVTDTQYF. The DNA of the CDR3 is TGTGCCAGCAGCTTAGAGGGGGCCGTCACAGATACGCAGTATTTT. The chain couples TRBV7-6 to TRBJ2-3; 7 positions match TRBD1. The CDR3 is 15 amino acids. The germline V gene has CDR1 SGHVS and CDR2 FNYEAQ. The trim removed 1 base at V and 2 bases at J, leaving 3 bases unmatched.

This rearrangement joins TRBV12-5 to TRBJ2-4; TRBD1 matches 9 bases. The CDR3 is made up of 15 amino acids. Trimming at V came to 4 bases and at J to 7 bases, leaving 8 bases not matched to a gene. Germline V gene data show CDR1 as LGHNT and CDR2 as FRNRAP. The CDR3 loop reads CASGWGDREGNIQYF. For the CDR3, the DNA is TGTGCTAGTGGTTGGGGGGACAGGGAGGGGAACATTCAGTACTTC. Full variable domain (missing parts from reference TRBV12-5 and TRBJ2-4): DARVTQTPRHKVTEMGQEVTMRCQPILGHNTVFWYRQTMMQGLELLAYFRNRAPLDDSGMPKDRFSAEMPDATLATLKIQPSEPRDSAVYFCASGWGDREGNIQYFGAGTRLSVL.

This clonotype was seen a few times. The CDR3 protein is CASSLTGSDYLNSSLHF. For the CDR3, the DNA is TGTGCCAGCAGCTTGACAGGGAGCGATTACCTAAATTCTTCCCTCCACTTT. V and J are TRBV5-4 and TRBJ1-6, with D perhaps TRBD1 (6 bases). The CDR3 contains 17 residues. Germline CDR1 and CDR2: SGHNT and YYREEE (reference sequence). Trimming shortened V by 1 base and J by 14 bases, and 25 bases separated the two germline ends.

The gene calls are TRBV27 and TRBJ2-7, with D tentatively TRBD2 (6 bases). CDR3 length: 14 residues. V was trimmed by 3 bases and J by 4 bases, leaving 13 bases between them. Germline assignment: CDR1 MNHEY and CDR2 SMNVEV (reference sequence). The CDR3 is CASSFGVAAYEQYF. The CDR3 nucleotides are TGTGCCAGCAGTTTTGGGGTAGCGGCTTACGAGCAGTACTTC.

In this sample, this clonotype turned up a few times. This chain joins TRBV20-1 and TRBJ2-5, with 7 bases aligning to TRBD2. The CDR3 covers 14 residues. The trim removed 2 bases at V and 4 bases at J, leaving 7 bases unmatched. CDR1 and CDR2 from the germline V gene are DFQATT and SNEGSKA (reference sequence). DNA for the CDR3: TGCAGTGCTAGACAAGCGGGACCCAGAGAGACCCAGTACTTC. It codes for CSARQAGPRETQYF.

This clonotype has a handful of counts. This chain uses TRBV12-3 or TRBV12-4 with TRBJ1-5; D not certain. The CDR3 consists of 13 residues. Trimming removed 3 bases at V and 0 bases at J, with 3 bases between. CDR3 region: CASSFSSNQPQHF. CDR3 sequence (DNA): TGTGCCAGCAGTTTCTCTAGCAATCAGCCCCAGCATTTT.

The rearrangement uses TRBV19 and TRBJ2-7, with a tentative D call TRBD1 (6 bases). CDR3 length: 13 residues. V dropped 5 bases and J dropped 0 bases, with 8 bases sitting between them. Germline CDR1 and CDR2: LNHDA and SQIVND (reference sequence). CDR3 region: CASSLDSSYEQYF. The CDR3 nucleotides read TGTGCCAGTAGTCTGGACAGCTCCTACGAGCAGTACTTC. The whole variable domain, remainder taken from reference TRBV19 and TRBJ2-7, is DGGITQSPKYLFRKEGQNVTLSCEQNLNHDAMYWYRQDPGQGLRLIYYSQIVNDFQKGDIAEGYSVSREKKESFPLTVTSAQKNPTAFYLCASSLDSSYEQYFGPGTRLTVT.

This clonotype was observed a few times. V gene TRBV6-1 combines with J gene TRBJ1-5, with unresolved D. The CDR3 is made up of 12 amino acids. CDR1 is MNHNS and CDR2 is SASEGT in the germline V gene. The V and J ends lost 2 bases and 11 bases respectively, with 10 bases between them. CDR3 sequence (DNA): TGTGCCAGCAGTGAACCCCCTCGAGCCCAGCATTTT. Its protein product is CASSEPPRAQHF.